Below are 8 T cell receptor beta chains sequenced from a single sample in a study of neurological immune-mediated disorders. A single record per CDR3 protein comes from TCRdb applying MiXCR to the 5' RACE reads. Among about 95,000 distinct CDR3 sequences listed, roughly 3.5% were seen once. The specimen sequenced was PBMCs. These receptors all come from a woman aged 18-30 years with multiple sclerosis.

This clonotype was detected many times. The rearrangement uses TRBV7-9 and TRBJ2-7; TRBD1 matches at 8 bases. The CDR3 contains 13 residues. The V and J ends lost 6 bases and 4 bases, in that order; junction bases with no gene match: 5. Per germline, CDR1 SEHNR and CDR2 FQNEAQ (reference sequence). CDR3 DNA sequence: TGTGCCAGCAGTTTCTACAGGGGGTACGAGCAGTACTTC. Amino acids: CASSFYRGYEQYF. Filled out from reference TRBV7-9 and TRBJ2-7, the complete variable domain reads DTGVSQNPRHKITKRGQNVTFRCDPISEHNRLYWYRQTLGQGPEFLTYFQNEAQLEKSRLLSDRFSAERPKGSFSTLEIQRTEQGDSAMYLCASSFYRGYEQYFGPGTRLTVT.

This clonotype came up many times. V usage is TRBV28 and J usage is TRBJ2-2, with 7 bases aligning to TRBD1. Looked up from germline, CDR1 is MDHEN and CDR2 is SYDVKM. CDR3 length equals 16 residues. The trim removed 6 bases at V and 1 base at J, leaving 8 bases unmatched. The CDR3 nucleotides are TGTGCCAGCAGCCGGGGACAGATGGGGAACACCGGGGAGCTGTTTTTT. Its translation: CASSRGQMGNTGELFF.

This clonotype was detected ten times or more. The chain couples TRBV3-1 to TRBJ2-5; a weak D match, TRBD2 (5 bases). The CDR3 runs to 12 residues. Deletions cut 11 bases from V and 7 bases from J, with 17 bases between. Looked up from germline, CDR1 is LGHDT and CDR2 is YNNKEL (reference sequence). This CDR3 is CAFPREPRTQYF. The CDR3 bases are TGTGCCTTTCCTAGGGAGCCGAGGACCCAGTACTTC.

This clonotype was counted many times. The CDR3 DNA is TGTGCCAGCAGCCAAGAATCCGAGCAGTACTTC. It specifies CASSQESEQYF. The rearrangement uses TRBV3-1 and TRBJ2-7; D remains ambiguous. V was cut by 0 bases and J by 6 bases, with 3 bases left in between. The CDR3 is made up of 11 amino acids. Germline V gene lookup returns CDR1 LGHDT and CDR2 YNNKEL (reference sequence).

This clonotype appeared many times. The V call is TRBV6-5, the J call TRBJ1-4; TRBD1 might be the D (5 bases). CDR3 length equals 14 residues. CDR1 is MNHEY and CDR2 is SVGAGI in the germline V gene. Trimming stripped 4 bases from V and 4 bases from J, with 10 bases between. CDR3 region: CASSLFGGNEKLFF. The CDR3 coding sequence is TGTGCCAGCAGTTTATTCGGGGGTAATGAAAAACTGTTTTTT.

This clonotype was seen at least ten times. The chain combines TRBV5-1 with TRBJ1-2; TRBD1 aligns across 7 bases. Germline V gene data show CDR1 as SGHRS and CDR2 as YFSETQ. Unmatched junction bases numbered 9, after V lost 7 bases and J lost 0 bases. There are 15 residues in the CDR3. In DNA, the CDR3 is TGCGCCAGCTCGGGGCAGGGACAGACTAACTATGGCTACACCTTC. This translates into CASSGQGQTNYGYTF.

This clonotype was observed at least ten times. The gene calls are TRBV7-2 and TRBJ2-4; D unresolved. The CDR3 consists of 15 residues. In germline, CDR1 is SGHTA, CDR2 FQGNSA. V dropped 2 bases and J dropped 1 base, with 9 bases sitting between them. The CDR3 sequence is CASSLKPGAKNIQYF. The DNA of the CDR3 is TGTGCCAGCAGCTTAAAACCCGGCGCCAAAAACATTCAGTACTTC.

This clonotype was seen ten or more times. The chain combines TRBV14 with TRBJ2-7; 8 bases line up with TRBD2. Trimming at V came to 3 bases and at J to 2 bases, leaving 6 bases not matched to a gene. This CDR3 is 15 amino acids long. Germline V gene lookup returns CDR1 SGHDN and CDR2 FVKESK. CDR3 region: CASSQLRGGPYEQYF. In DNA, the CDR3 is TGTGCCAGCAGCCAGCTGCGCGGGGGGCCCTACGAGCAGTACTTC.